Listed below are T cell receptor beta chains from one sample, sequenced in a study of cytomegalovirus exposure and HLA in healthy donors. The assay was immunoSEQ multiplex PCR, and TCRdb's table has in-frame clones only and misses some. The sample includes roughly 100,000 clones, under 80% of them seen just once. The specimen sequenced was PBMCs. The receptors stem from a woman between 18 and 29 years old in good health and CMV-seropositive. The CDR3 runs from the conserved cysteine through the conserved F or W. A D gene is named only where the DNA matches it firmly. The size field is filled for only some rows; it gives once, few, many or a size class.

TRBJ2-7,.,.,TRBV27,TGTGCCAGCAGTTTTGGGCGGCAGGGCGACTACGAGCAGTACTTC,CASSFGRQGDYEQYF
TRBJ1-1,.,.,TRBV25-1,TGTGCCAGCAGTGGATCCACAGGTTACACTGAAGCTTTCTTT,CASSGSTGYTEAFF
TRBJ1-2,.,.,TRBV5-4,TGTGCCAGCAGCTCAGACAGTAACTATGGCTACACCTTC,CASSSDSNYGYTF
TRBJ1-1,few,.,TRBV11-1,TGTGCCAGCAGCCCTGAGCTTTACACTGAAGCTTTCTTT,CASSPELYTEAFF
TRBJ2-2,.,.,TRBV7-3,TGTGCCAGCAGCTTCGATTCGGGAGTTCCCGGGGAGCTGTTTTTT,CASSFDSGVPGELFF
TRBJ2-5,.,TRBD2,TRBV9,TGTGCCAGCAGCGTAGGCGGGGGGTTCGAGACCCAGTACTTC,CASSVGGGFETQYF
TRBJ2-1,.,TRBD1,TRBV7-9,TGTGCCAGCAAAATCGAGGGACAGGTAAAAGGTGAGCAGTTCTTC,CASKIEGQVKGEQFF
TRBJ1-2,.,TRBD1,TRBV4-2,TGTGCCAGCAGCCAAGAGACAGGGGCTAGGGGCTACACCTTC,CASSQETGARGYTF
TRBJ2-7,.,TRBD1,TRBV10-1,TGCGCCAGCAGTGATCGACAGGGTACCGAGCAGTACTTC,CASSDRQGTEQYF
TRBJ1-3,.,.,TRBV2,TGTGCCAGCAGTGGGCGGCGTCTACAATTCCCTGGAAACACCATATATTTT,CASSGRRLQFPGNTIYF
TRBJ2-3,.,.,TRBV28,TGTGCCAGCAGTTTATACGGGGGAAGCACAGATACGCAGTATTTT,CASSLYGGSTDTQYF
TRBJ2-1,.,TRBD1,TRBV7-9,TGTGCCAGCAGCAAGAAGGCACAGGGGTACAATGAGCAGTTCTTC,CASSKKAQGYNEQFF
TRBJ2-7,once,.,TRBV7-2,TGTGCCAGCAGCTTAAGCGGCGCAGGGGCGAACTACGAGCAGTACTTC,CASSLSGAGANYEQYF
TRBJ1-4,once,TRBD1,TRBV7-2,TGTGCCAGCAGCTTTCGACAGGGGGCAACTAATGAAAAACTGTTTTTT,CASSFRQGATNEKLFF
TRBJ2-7,.,.,TRBV2,TGTGCCAGCAGTTCGGGGGGCAGCGATCGAAGGGGGACCTACGAGCAGTACTTC,CASSSGGSDRRGTYEQYF
TRBJ2-1,.,TRBD2,TRBV15,TGTGCCACCAGCAGACTGCAGACTAGCGGGGGGCTTGATGAGCAGTTCTTC,CATSRLQTSGGLDEQFF
TRBJ2-5,.,TRBD2,TRBV6-1,TGTGCCAGCAGCCCTAGCGGGGGGAATGGGGAGACCCAGTACTTC,CASSPSGGNGETQYF
TRBJ1-1,.,TRBD1,TRBV18,TGTGCCAGCTCAAAAGGGACAGCCCTTGAAGCTTTCTTT,CASSKGTALEAFF
TRBJ1-1,few,TRBD1,TRBV19,TGTGCCAGTAAAATGGGCCAGGGGGCAGTCACTGAAGCTTTCTTT,CASKMGQGAVTEAFF
TRBJ1-1,once,.,TRBV2,TGTGCCAGCAGACACCCTAGACAGGACGCGGACACTGAAGCTTTCTTT,CASRHPRQDADTEAFF
TRBJ1-6,.,TRBD1,TRBV2,TGTGCCAGCAGTTTCATAGGAGGGGGCGGCTATAATTCACCCCTCCACTTT,CASSFIGGGGYNSPLHF
TRBJ2-4,.,.,TRBV27,TGTGCCACCTGGGCTCTAGCCAAAAACATTCAGTACTTC,CATWALAKNIQYF
TRBJ2-5,.,.,TRBV7-2,TGTGCCAGCAGCTTAATCGAGGCGTTCCAAGAGACCCAGTACTTC,CASSLIEAFQETQYF
TRBJ2-1,.,.,TRBV6-4,TGTGCCAGCAGTGAACAGGGCTCCTACAATGAGCAGTTCTTC,CASSEQGSYNEQFF
TRBJ1-2,.,.,TRBV5-4,TGTGCCAGCAGCTTACCCGGGGGGTTGGCAATTTATGGCTACACCTTC,CASSLPGGLAIYGYTF
TRBJ2-7,.,.,TRBV10-3,TGTGCCATCAGTGCCTCCGACCGCCAGGGAAACGAGCAGTACTTC,CAISASDRQGNEQYF
TRBJ2-1,.,TRBD2,TRBV11-2,TGTGCCAGCAGCTCTGCCGGCGGGAGTGCCTACAATGAGCAGTTCTTC,CASSSAGGSAYNEQFF
TRBJ2-4,.,TRBD2,TRBV7-2,TGTGCCAGCACACCAAGGGGGCTAGCGGGAGAGGTGAACATTCAGTACTTC,CASTPRGLAGEVNIQYF
TRBJ1-1,.,.,TRBV28,TGTGCCAGCAGTATCTCAAGGGGGAACACTGAAGCTTTCTTT,CASSISRGNTEAFF
TRBJ2-3,.,TRBD1,TRBV7-9,TGTGCCAGCAGCTTAGATGCCCTCGACAGGGGGTTGGCAGATACGCAGTATTTT,CASSLDALDRGLADTQYF
TRBJ1-1,.,TRBD1,TRBV28,TGTGCCAGCAGTTCCTACAGGGGGTCGAACACTGAAGCTTTCTTT,CASSSYRGSNTEAFF
TRBJ1-1,few,.,TRBV18,TGTGCCAGCTCACCACCCAACCCACAAAGGAACACTGAAGCTTTCTTT,CASSPPNPQRNTEAFF
TRBJ2-5,.,.,TRBV12-5,TGTGCTAGTGGTTTGCCCCACCCGCCAGGGGTGACCCAGTACTTC,CASGLPHPPGVTQYF
TRBJ1-3,.,.,TRBV5-8,TGTGCCAGCAACTTAGGGGACTACTCTGGAAACACCATATATTTT,CASNLGDYSGNTIYF
TRBJ2-7,.,TRBD1,TRBV19,TGTGCCAGCTCCACTTTATTTGGACAGGGCAACTACGAGCAGTACTTC,CASSTLFGQGNYEQYF
TRBJ2-1,.,TRBD2,TRBV19,TGTGCCAGTAGTATTAGCGGGAGCTCCTACAATGAGCAGTTCTTC,CASSISGSSYNEQFF
TRBJ1-1,.,.,TRBV7-9,TGTGCCAGCAGCGCCCTCGGGTCAGAGCTGGCCACTGAAGCTTTCTTT,CASSALGSELATEAFF
TRBJ1-2,.,.,TRBV27,TGTGCCAGCAGTTTAGGTACGGGGGGCGTCGGCCATGGCTACACCTTC,CASSLGTGGVGHGYTF
TRBJ1-1,few,.,TRBV5-4,TGTGCCAGCAGCTTGCGAGGGATCATGAACACTGAAGCTTTCTTT,CASSLRGIMNTEAFF
TRBJ1-5,.,.,TRBV6-1,TGTGCCAGCAGCGCGGGACGGGTAATAAATCAGCCCCAGCATTTT,CASSAGRVINQPQHF
TRBJ2-1,.,TRBD2,TRBV9,TGTGCCAGCAGCCTAAGACTAGCGGGGGCCTACAATGAGCAGTTCTTC,CASSLRLAGAYNEQFF
TRBJ2-3,.,TRBD2,TRBV2,TGTGCCAGCTTCCTTAGCGGGAGGAGTTCAGATACGCAGTATTTT,CASFLSGRSSDTQYF
TRBJ1-3,.,.,TRBV30,TGTGCCTGGAGAGTCGGCTCTGGAAACACCATATATTTT,CAWRVGSGNTIYF
TRBJ2-1,.,TRBD2,TRBV9,TGTGCCAGCAGCGAGAAACCCCCTAGCGGAACCTACAATGAGCAGTTCTTC,CASSEKPPSGTYNEQFF
TRBJ2-2,.,.,TRBV18,TGTGCCAGCTCACCACTAGAGACAGCCTACACCGGGGAGCTGTTTTTT,CASSPLETAYTGELFF
TRBJ2-7,.,TRBD1,TRBV9,TGTGCCAGCAGTCCAAAGGGGAGTACCCGGACAGGGGGAAAGAACGAGCAGTACTTC,CASSPKGSTRTGGKNEQYF